These 10 T cell receptor beta chains originate from one sample sequenced in a study of control samples from healthy donors and cancer patients. Only in-frame clones appear in the TCRdb table, and some are missing; sequencing was by immunoSEQ multiplex PCR. Of about 110,000 clones listed, roughly four fifths are singletons. Material for sequencing was blood. The receptor set was obtained from a man between 18 and 35 years old in good health.

CDR3 coding DNA: TGTGCCAGCAGCTTAGTACGGGCAGGGGGAAATGAAAAACTGTTTTTT. Amino acid sequence: CASSLVRAGGNEKLFF. The chain uses TRBV7-6 and TRBJ1-4, with TRBD1 identical over 7 bases. The CDR3 is made up of 16 amino acids. CDR1 is SGHVS, CDR2 FNYEAQ, per germline. Trimming cost V 1 base and J 5 bases; bases outside gene matches: 7.

This clone was detected once. V and J are TRBV6-4 and TRBJ2-2; the match to TRBD2 covers 8 bases. Trimming cost V 5 bases and J 6 bases; bases outside gene matches: 20. The CDR3 is 19 amino acids. Germline V CDR1 and CDR2: MRHNA, SNTAGT. This CDR3 reads CASSPKPGLGGTPSGELFF. DNA for the CDR3: TGTGCCAGCAGTCCTAAACCGGGACTAGGGGGGACACCGTCCGGGGAGCTGTTTTTT.

This chain links TRBV11-2 with TRBJ2-1, with D tentatively TRBD1 (6 bases). Germline V gives CDR1 SGHAT, CDR2 FQNNGV. Trimming took off 1 base at V and 2 bases at J, with 9 bases between the two ends. This CDR3 spans 15 amino acids. The CDR3 DNA follows: TGTGCCAGCAGCTTAGGGGCAGGGGCCTACAATGAGCAGTTCTTC. Its protein is CASSLGAGAYNEQFF.

The chain has TRBV3-1 (or the pseudogene TRBV3-2) and TRBJ1-1; D is unresolved. Trimming shortened V by 1 base and J by 1 base, and 7 bases separated the two germline ends. The CDR3 contains 14 residues. Germline V lookup: CDR1 LGHDT, CDR2 YNNKEL (reference sequence). CDR3 in DNA: TGTGCCAGCAGCCAAGCGACGGAGAACACTGAAGCTTTCTTT. This encodes CASSQATENTEAFF.

V gene TRBV5-1 combines with J gene TRBJ2-7; 9 nucleotides line up with TRBD1. Germline CDR1 is SGHRS and CDR2 is YFSETQ. The V gene end was trimmed by 4 bases and the J gene end by 7 bases; junction bases not matched to a gene: 9. The CDR3 is made up of 14 amino acids. CDR3 nucleotide sequence: TGCGCCAGCAGCCAAGGGACAGGGAGTAATGAGCAGTACGTC. This codes for CASSQGTGSNEQYV.

The chain combines TRBV7-8 with TRBJ2-7, with TRBD1 as a possible D gene (5 bases). The V end lost 5 bases, the J end lost 6 bases, and 17 bases lay between the germline ends. Germline V gives CDR1 SGHVS, CDR2 FQNEAQ. There are 14 residues in the CDR3. CDR3 in DNA: TGTGCCAGCAGCCGAGAAGCAGGGTATAGCGAGCAGTACTTC. It yields the protein CASSREAGYSEQYF.

This chain connects TRBV9 to TRBJ2-5; TRBD2 agrees at 16 bases. The CDR3 covers 17 residues. From germline, CDR1 is SGDLS and CDR2 YYNGEE. V trimming: 2 bases; J trimming: 2 bases; junction bases outside the gene matches: 3. CDR3: CASSVVGLAGGQETQYF. The CDR3 coding sequence is TGTGCCAGCAGCGTCGTGGGACTAGCGGGGGGGCAAGAGACCCAGTACTTC.

The V gene is TRBV19, the J gene TRBJ1-5; a weak D match, TRBD1 (5 bases). Trimming took off 7 bases at V and 4 bases at J, with 11 bases between the two ends. Germline V gene data show CDR1 as LNHDA and CDR2 as SQIVND (reference sequence). The CDR3 loop spans 13 amino acids. CDR3 sequence: CASMQGLNQPQHF. The CDR3, as DNA: TGTGCCAGTATGCAGGGACTAAATCAGCCCCAGCATTTT.

The chain joins TRBV15 to TRBJ2-1; 9 bases are shared with TRBD2. Trimming at V came to 3 bases and at J to 7 bases, leaving 7 bases not matched to a gene. CDR1 and CDR2 from the germline V gene are LNHNV and YYDKDF (reference sequence). This CDR3 spans 15 amino acids. This CDR3 is CATSRSGTSRNEQFF. DNA for the CDR3: TGTGCCACCAGCAGGTCCGGGACTAGCAGAAATGAGCAGTTCTTC.

CDR3 sequence (DNA): TGTGCCAGCAGTTCACAGGGTTTGTGGGGCTACACCTTC. Its protein is CASSSQGLWGYTF. This rearrangement joins TRBV27 to TRBJ1-2; tentative D call: TRBD1 (6 bases). This CDR3 is built from 13 residues. Looked up from germline, CDR1 is MNHEY and CDR2 is SMNVEV (reference sequence). Between the trimmed V and J ends, which lost 4 bases and 8 bases, there was a span of 14 bases.